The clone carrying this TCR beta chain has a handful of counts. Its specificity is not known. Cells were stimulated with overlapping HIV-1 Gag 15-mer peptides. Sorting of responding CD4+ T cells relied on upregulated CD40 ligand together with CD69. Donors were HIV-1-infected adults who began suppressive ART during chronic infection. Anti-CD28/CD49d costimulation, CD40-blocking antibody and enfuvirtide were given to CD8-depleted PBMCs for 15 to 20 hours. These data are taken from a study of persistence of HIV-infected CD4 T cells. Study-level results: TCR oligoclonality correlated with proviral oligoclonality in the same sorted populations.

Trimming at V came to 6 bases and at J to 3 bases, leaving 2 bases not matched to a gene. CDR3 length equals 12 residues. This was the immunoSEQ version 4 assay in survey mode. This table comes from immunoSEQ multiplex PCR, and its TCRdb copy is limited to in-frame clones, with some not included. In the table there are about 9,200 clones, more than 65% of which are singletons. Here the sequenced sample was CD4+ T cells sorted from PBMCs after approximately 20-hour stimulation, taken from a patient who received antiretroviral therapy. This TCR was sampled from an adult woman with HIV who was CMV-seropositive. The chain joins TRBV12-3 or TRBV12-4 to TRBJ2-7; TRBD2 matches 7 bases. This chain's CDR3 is CASSRTSYEQYF. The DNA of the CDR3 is TGTGCCAGCAGCCGGACTAGCTACGAGCAGTACTTC.